Each of the 15 T cell receptor beta chains below was sequenced from the same sample in a study of cytomegalovirus exposure and HLA in healthy donors. Vbeta (60) and Jbeta (13) primers were used in the PCR. Using immunoSEQ multiplex PCR, the repertoire was profiled, and TCRdb retains in-frame clones only, with some absent. The sample lists some 90,000 clones, 76% seen once, with less than 6% in the top ten. Sequencing was done on a sample of PBMCs. These receptors all come from a man younger than 40 in good health and CMV-seropositive.

The sample holds one count of this clone. V usage is TRBV28 and J usage is TRBJ2-7; no clear D gene. Germline loops: CDR1 MDHEN, CDR2 SYDVKM. This CDR3 region has 12 residues. V was clipped by 3 bases and J by 3 bases, with 6 bases between them. The CDR3 is CASSLYSYEQYF. CDR3 nucleotides: TGTGCCAGCAGTTTGTACAGCTACGAGCAGTACTTC.

As DNA, the CDR3 is TGCGCCAGCAGCCTTCTGCCCCCGGGATTGAGCTCCTACGAGCAGTACTTC. Protein sequence: CASSLLPPGLSSYEQYF. The chain links TRBV4-1 to TRBJ2-7; D may be TRBD2 (5 bases). Trimming pared 4 bases from V and 0 bases from J, leaving 19 bases between. The germline CDR1 and CDR2 sequences are MGHRA and YSYEKL. This CDR3 contains 17 residues.

The chain carries TRBV7-3 and TRBJ2-5; TRBD1 agrees at 7 bases. There are 15 residues in the CDR3. The germline V gene has CDR1 SGHTA and CDR2 FQGTGA. The trim removed 0 bases at V and 4 bases at J, leaving 5 bases unmatched. CDR3 coding DNA: TGTGCCAGCAGCTTAACGGCCTCAGGGGGAGAGACCCAGTACTTC. Amino acids: CASSLTASGGETQYF.

The rearrangement joins TRBV9 to TRBJ1-1, with D perhaps matching TRBD1 (6 bases). The ends were cut back, 3 bases at V and 0 bases at J, with 12 bases in the middle. The CDR3 sequence is 15 residues long. Looked up from germline, CDR1 is SGDLS and CDR2 is YYNGEE. DNA of the CDR3: TGTGCCAGCAGCGGGTCCGGGACACTGAACACTGAAGCTTTCTTT. Residues: CASSGSGTLNTEAFF.

The chain combines TRBV18 with TRBJ1-3; TRBD1 is a possible D gene (5 bases). V was shortened by 2 bases and J by 0 bases, with 11 bases between the two germline ends. The germline gives CDR1 KGHSH, CDR2 LQKENI. The CDR3 extends over 16 amino acids. This CDR3 is CASSPGQGVSGNTIYF. The CDR3 DNA sequence: TGTGCCAGCTCACCAGGGCAGGGTGTCTCTGGAAACACCATATATTTT.

The chain carries TRBV19 and TRBJ1-6; D remains ambiguous. V was trimmed by 3 bases and J by 6 bases, leaving 6 bases between them. The CDR3 is 13 residues long. CDR1 is LNHDA, CDR2 SQIVND, per germline (reference sequence). The CDR3 region has the DNA TGTGCCAGTAGTATTATCCTTAATTCACCCCTCCACTTT. Its protein product is CASSIILNSPLHF.

V is TRBV19 and J is TRBJ1-5; 8 bases match TRBD1. Trimming took 5 bases from V and 3 from J; bases not matched to a gene: 6. This CDR3 has 15 amino acids. Germline-derived CDR1 and CDR2 are LNHDA and SQIVND (reference sequence). CDR3 sequence (DNA): TGTGCCAGTAGTGCAAGGACAGGGACCAATCAGCCCCAGCATTTT. Amino acid sequence: CASSARTGTNQPQHF.

The V call is TRBV7-3, the J call TRBJ2-3; 8 bases align to TRBD2. CDR3 length equals 15 residues. The V and J ends lost 2 bases and 5 bases, in that order; junction bases with no gene match: 6. CDR1 and CDR2 from the germline V gene are SGHTA and FQGTGA. The CDR3 spells CASSLVAGWQDTQYF. The CDR3 DNA follows: TGTGCCAGCAGCTTAGTAGCGGGGTGGCAAGATACGCAGTATTTT.

This chain joins TRBV4-2 and TRBJ1-1, with D unclear. This CDR3 is 13 amino acids long. Trimming stripped 3 bases from V and 1 base from J, with 6 bases between. The germline V gene has CDR1 LGHNA and CDR2 YNFKEQ. CDR3 region: CASSHGRNTEAFF. Written as DNA, the CDR3 is TGTGCCAGCAGCCATGGGAGGAACACTGAAGCTTTCTTT.

The V call is TRBV11-1, the J call TRBJ2-3, with D maybe TRBD2 (6 bases). Germline CDR1 and CDR2: SGHAT and FQDESV (reference sequence). With 3 bases removed from V and 0 bases from J, the gap between germline ends came to 10 bases. This CDR3 contains 15 residues. As DNA, the CDR3 is TGTGCCAGCAGCTTCGGGGGACCTAGCACAGATACGCAGTATTTT. Amino acid sequence: CASSFGGPSTDTQYF.

CDR3 DNA: TGTGCTAGTGGTTTGGTACTCGGGGCTGAAGCTTTCTTT. It is translated as CASGLVLGAEAFF. The V gene is TRBV12-5, the J gene TRBJ1-1, with D uncertain. The CDR3 runs to 13 residues. V was shortened by 0 bases and J by 6 bases, with 8 bases between the two germline ends. From germline, CDR1 is LGHNT and CDR2 FRNRAP.

V gene TRBV15 combines with J gene TRBJ1-1, with a tentative D call TRBD1 (5 bases). Deletions cut 7 bases from V and 0 bases from J, with 9 bases between. This CDR3 is built from 13 residues. CDR1 and CDR2 from the germline V gene are LNHNV and YYDKDF (reference sequence). The CDR3 region is CATTGHMNTEAFF. As DNA, the CDR3 is TGTGCCACCACAGGGCATATGAACACTGAAGCTTTCTTT. The entire variable domain, with the rest obtained from reference TRBV15 and TRBJ1-1, is as follows: DAMVIQNPRYQVTQFGKPVTLSCSQTLNHNVMYWYQQKSSQAPKLLFHYYDKDFNNEADTPDNFQSRRPNTSFCFLDIRSPGLGDTAMYLCATTGHMNTEAFFGQGTRLTVV.

This clone was seen a single time. The rearrangement joins TRBV7-8 to TRBJ2-5, with D possibly TRBD2 on 6 matching bases. This CDR3 has 18 residues. Trimming took 3 bases from V and 2 from J, leaving 22 bases between them. The germline CDR1 and CDR2 sequences are SGHVS and FQNEAQ. The CDR3 region is CASSFLSGDTRIQETQYF. Written as DNA, the CDR3 is TGTGCCAGCAGCTTTCTATCGGGAGATACCCGAATTCAAGAGACCCAGTACTTC.

This chain joins TRBV6-5 and TRBJ2-6, with 10 bases that match TRBD1. CDR3 length: 16 amino acids. J was trimmed by 3 bases and V by 4 bases; bases with no gene match: 3. The germline CDR1 and CDR2 sequences are MNHEY and SVGAGI. In DNA form, the CDR3 reads TGTGCCAGCAGTTTGACAGGGGGCCGTGGGGCCAACGTCCTGACTTTC. It is translated as CASSLTGGRGANVLTF.

CDR3 region: CASSKGGAGEKLFF. The CDR3 DNA follows: TGTGCCAGCTCAAAGGGGGGGGCTGGAGAAAAACTGTTTTTT. The J gene is TRBJ1-4, the V gene TRBV18, with D possibly TRBD1 on 6 matching bases. CDR3 length equals 14 residues. Germline V CDR1 and CDR2: KGHSH, LQKENI. V was clipped by 5 bases and J by 8 bases, with 15 bases between them.